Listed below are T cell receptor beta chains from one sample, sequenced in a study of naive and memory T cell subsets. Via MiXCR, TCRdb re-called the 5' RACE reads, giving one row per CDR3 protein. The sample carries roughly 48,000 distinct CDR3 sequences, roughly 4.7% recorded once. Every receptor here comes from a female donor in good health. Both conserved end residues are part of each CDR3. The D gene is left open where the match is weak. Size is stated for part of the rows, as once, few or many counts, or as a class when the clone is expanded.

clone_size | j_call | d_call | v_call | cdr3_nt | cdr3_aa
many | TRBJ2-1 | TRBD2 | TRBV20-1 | TGCAGTGCTAGTGCACTAGCGGGAGGACACTACAATGAGCAGTTCTTC | CSASALAGGHYNEQFF
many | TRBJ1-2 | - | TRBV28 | TGTGCCAGCAGTTTAGTTCACGGCGTTAATGGCTACACCTTC | CASSLVHGVNGYTF
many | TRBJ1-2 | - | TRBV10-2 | TGCGCCAGCAGTTTCTCCGGGGCTAACTATGGCTACACCTTC | CASSFSGANYGYTF
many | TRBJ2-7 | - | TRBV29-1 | TGCAGCGTTGCCGGCGCTTCTAGCTCCTACGAGCAGTACTTC | CSVAGASSSYEQYF
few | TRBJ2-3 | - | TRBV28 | TGTGCCAGCAGCCGACCGGGTGACACAGATACGCAGTATTTT | CASSRPGDTDTQYF
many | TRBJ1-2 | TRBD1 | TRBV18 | TGTGCCAGCTCAAGTCCCGGGACAGGGAACTATGGCTACACCTTC | CASSSPGTGNYGYTF
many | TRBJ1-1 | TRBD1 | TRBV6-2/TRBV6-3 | TGTGCCAGCAGTTACTCGAAGGATTGGGACAGGAACACTGAAGCTTTCTTT | CASSYSKDWDRNTEAFF
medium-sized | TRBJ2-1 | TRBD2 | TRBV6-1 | TGTGCCAGCAGTGAGACTAGCGGGACCAACAATGAGCAGTTCTTC | CASSETSGTNNEQFF
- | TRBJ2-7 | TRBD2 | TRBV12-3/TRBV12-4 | TGTGCCAGCAGTTTAGCTAGCGGGAGTCTGGAGCAGTACTTC | CASSLASGSLEQYF
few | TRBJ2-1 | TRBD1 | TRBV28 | TGTGCCAGCAATAATCGGGACAGGGCGTATGAGCAGTTCTTC | CASNNRDRAYEQFF
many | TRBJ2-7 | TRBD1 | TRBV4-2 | TGTGCCAGCAGCCAACCCTTCGGGACAGCGAGCTACGAGCAGTACTTC | CASSQPFGTASYEQYF
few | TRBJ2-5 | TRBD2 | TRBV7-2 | TGTGCCAGCAGCCAGGGACTAGCGGGATACGGGACCCAGTACTTC | CASSQGLAGYGTQYF
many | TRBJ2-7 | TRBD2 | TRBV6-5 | TGTGCCAGCAGCCACCACCTGGGACTAGCGGTTTACGAGCAGTACTTC | CASSHHLGLAVYEQYF